This T cell receptor beta chain was sequenced for a study of blood T cell repertoires in COVID-19 (dated by TCRdb to about 2020). As for the study more broadly: Samples from collaborators originated in the United States, Italy and Spain and spanned both the acute and convalescent phases of COVID-19. The prospective study material was composed of cDNA or gDNA derived from T cells, B-cell-depleted T cells, or PBMCs. Deeply sampled blood TCRbeta repertoires from subjects exposed to, actively infected with, or recovered from COVID-19 were included in the dataset. The repertoires were released in a freely available public database intended as a resource for research on the immune response to SARS-CoV-2. The samples were drawn from the first 160 participants of the ongoing ImmuneRACE study and from over a thousand subjects provided by 6 global collaborators. A de-identified subject ID, COVID-19 status, age in years and sex were almost always included in the sample metadata. Where available, HLA class I and class II types were obtained from metadata supplied by the sample provider rather than from assay-based typing. On the study overall, not on this receptor specifically: Clinical and demographic metadata were provided uncurated, with the amount varying by source and participant.

TCRbeta CDR3 regions were amplified from genomic DNA by means of the immunoSEQ Assay, a bias-controlled multiplex PCR. For the original study's pipeline: Within the assay, amplification of reference gene primers was used to estimate how many nucleated cells each sample contained. To quantify the absolute abundance of each unique TCRbeta CDR3 rearrangement, sequence reads were collapsed and filtered. For each sample, productive Simpson clonality was calculated as the square root of Simpson's diversity index across productive rearrangements. TCRdb took this table from immuneACCESS and kept in-frame rearrangements with V and J called. Such tables lack part of the clones; where checked against another copy, unresolved V genes explain under half of the gap, and the rest is unexplained. Clone size and V and J calls were adopted from that table, with D and trimming inferred from the DNA. The sample table contains about 46,000 clones; only one count was recorded for 88% of them. The top ten clones comprise roughly 13% of the sample.

The germline ends are 9 bases apart after V is trimmed by 6 bases and J by 0 bases. CDR1 and CDR2 were assigned from the germline V gene (reference sequence) as MNHEY and SMNVEV. Counted from cysteine to phenylalanine, this CDR3 has 14 amino acids. Kept here is only the CDR3 DNA, which spans 42 bases and is read in frame from base 1. Whole blood was collected in K2EDTA tubes by collaborating institutions according to the institutions' own protocols. Collaborator samples were shipped for TCRbeta analysis as frozen whole blood, isolated PBMCs, or DNA extracted from either sample type. About this clone: Its antigen remains unidentified. No per-base quality is available; no much larger clone lies one base away.

The receptor comes from a human donor with active COVID-19. The donor label of this sample is uncertain. The rearranged segments are TRBV27 and TRBJ2-1; tentative D gene TRBD1, with 6 bases matching. Sequenced sample: peripheral blood. The DNA sequence is as follows: TGTGCCAGCAGAACAGGGTTCTCCTACAATGAGCAGTTCTTC. It specifies CASRTGFSYNEQFF.